These 5 T cell receptor beta chains were sequenced from one sample in a study of blood T cell repertoires in COVID-19. The table came from immunoSEQ multiplex PCR; TCRdb's copy has only in-frame clones and leaves some out. This table holds about 150,000 clones, under 90% found once. The source material was PBMCs or T cells enriched from blood (not recorded which). These receptors originate from a man over 45 who had recovered from COVID-19.

This chain joins TRBV9 and TRBJ2-5, with 9 bases fitting TRBD1. Germline-derived CDR1 and CDR2 are SGDLS and YYNGEE. The CDR3 contains 16 residues. The V segment lost 4 bases and the J segment 1 base; nucleotides outside the gene matches: 8. The DNA of the CDR3 is TGTGCCAGCAGCCCGGGGACAGGGCGGACCCAAGAGACCCAGTACTTC. As protein: CASSPGTGRTQETQYF. The variable domain in full, completed from reference TRBV9 and TRBJ2-5, reads DSGVTQTPKHLITATGQRVTLRCSPRSGDLSVYWYQQSLDQGLQFLIQYYNGEERAKGNILERFSAQQFPDLHSELNLSSLELGDSALYFCASSPGTGRTQETQYFGPGTRLLVL.

Comment on this clone: The germline gene is not matched at one end of the junction; a read error may be the cause. CDR3 nucleotides: TGTGCCAGCAGCTTGGACCCCAGGGGAGGGAATGGAAAACTGTTTTTT. The encoded protein is CASSLDPRGGNGKLFF. The rearrangement links TRBV5-4 to TRBJ1-4; D is possibly TRBD1 (6 bases). The CDR3 runs to 16 residues. The germline V gene has CDR1 SGHNT and CDR2 YYREEE (reference sequence).

This chain uses TRBV25-1 with TRBJ2-1; unclear D gene. Trimming cost V 5 bases and J 3 bases, with 17 bases left between them. Per germline, CDR1 MGHDK and CDR2 SYGVNS. The CDR3 loop spans 16 amino acids. The CDR3, as DNA: TGTGCCAGCAGTCCCCCAAACAGCTACCGCTACAATGAGCAGTTCTTC. As protein: CASSPPNSYRYNEQFF. The full variable domain, completed using reference TRBV25-1 and TRBJ2-1, is EADIYQTPRYLVIGTGKKITLECSQTMGHDKMYWYQQDPGMELHLIHYSYGVNSTEKGDLSSESTVSRIRTEHFPLTLESARPSHTSQYLCASSPPNSYRYNEQFFGPGTRLTVL.

This chain links TRBV7-8 with TRBJ1-1, with TRBD1 matching over 12 bases. This CDR3 comprises 18 residues. Unmatched junction bases numbered 13, after V lost 5 bases and J lost 3 bases. Germline CDR1 is SGHVS and CDR2 is FQNEAQ. The CDR3 reads CASSPHGGTGGVYTEAFF. As DNA, the CDR3 is TGTGCCAGCAGCCCTCACGGGGGGACAGGGGGCGTCTACACTGAAGCTTTCTTT.

In this sample, this clone turned up once. The rearrangement links TRBV9 to TRBJ2-3, with 11 bases identical to TRBD2. This CDR3 contains 16 residues. Looked up from germline, CDR1 is SGDLS and CDR2 is YYNGEE. V lost 2 bases to trimming and J lost 4 bases; unmatched junction nucleotides: 6. CDR3 protein: CASSVHSGGAADTQYF. CDR3 coding DNA: TGTGCCAGCAGCGTCCATAGCGGGGGGGCGGCAGATACGCAGTATTTT. Using reference TRBV9 and TRBJ2-3 for the parts outside the CDR3, the full variable domain is DSGVTQTPKHLITATGQRVTLRCSPRSGDLSVYWYQQSLDQGLQFLIQYYNGEERAKGNILERFSAQQFPDLHSELNLSSLELGDSALYFCASSVHSGGAADTQYFGPGTRLTVL.